This TCR beta chain was sequenced in a study of cytotoxic CD8 clonotypes in ibrutinib-treated CLL. Findings and limits, study-wide: On treatment, the uncommon public clonotypes contracted or remained stable.

Notes on this clone: Its antigen is unknown.

The repertoire was sequenced with immunoSEQ multiplex PCR; TCRdb's copy has only in-frame clones and lacks some. The sample has 200,000 to 250,000 clones; 70% are singletons. The germline CDR1 and CDR2 sequences are SGHRS and YFSETQ. Trimming stripped 4 bases from V and 1 base from J, with 12 bases between. The CDR3 has 14 residues. The rearrangement joins TRBV5-1 to TRBJ2-7; perhaps TRBD1 as D (5 bases). Sequencing was performed on PBMCs, taken after 12 months of ibrutinib treatment. The sequence was collected from a human donor with chronic lymphocytic leukemia. CDR3 sequence: CASSLQAASYEQYF. CDR3 DNA sequence: TGCGCCAGCAGCCTACAGGCAGCTTCCTACGAGCAGTACTTC.